These 13 T cell receptor beta chains were all obtained from the same sample, sequenced in a study of vaccination and CD4 T cells after COVID-19. The Oncomine TCR Beta short-read assay sequenced DNA from cultured CD4+ T cells. Each CDR3 protein gets one entry after TCRdb re-called the PCR reads with MiXCR. The sample records around 19,000 distinct CDR3 sequences, roughly three fifths being singletons. These receptors' targets are unknown. Noted treatment: roughly 11-day PBMC culture with coronavirus spike peptide pools or control peptides (ViraFEST assay). Sample: CD4+ T cells from blood, cultured in vitro. The origin of the receptors is a human donor who had recovered from COVID-19.

The chain employs TRBV20-1 and TRBJ2-3, with TRBD2 matching over 8 bases. J was trimmed by 2 bases and V by 6 bases; bases with no gene match: 10. There are 15 residues in the CDR3. In germline, CDR1 is DFQATT, CDR2 SNEGSKA (reference sequence). CDR3: CSAHMSGRNTDTQYF. Here the CDR3 DNA reads TGCAGTGCCCACATGAGCGGGAGAAACACAGATACGCAGTATTTT.

This chain connects TRBV6-5 to TRBJ2-7; D might be TRBD1 or TRBD2, each matching 5 bases. The CDR3 length is 16 residues. Trimming took off 2 bases at V and 3 bases at J, with 17 bases between the two ends. The germline V gene encodes CDR1 MNHEY and CDR2 SVGAGI. The CDR3 reads CASSYPRGGYFYEQYF. The CDR3 DNA is TGTGCCAGCAGTTACCCCCGGGGCGGGTATTTCTACGAGCAGTACTTC.

The rearrangement uses TRBV7-2 and TRBJ1-5; unclear D gene. The CDR3 has 13 amino acids. V was trimmed by 5 bases and J by 6 bases, leaving 11 bases between them. CDR1 is SGHTA, CDR2 FQGNSA, per germline. The CDR3 bases are TGTGCCAGCAGCCGGGGAGTAGGTCAGCCCCAGCATTTT. Translated, it gives CASSRGVGQPQHF.

The rearrangement joins TRBV7-9 to TRBJ2-3; 11 nucleotides match TRBD2. CDR3 length equals 16 residues. CDR1 SEHNR and CDR2 FQNEAQ come from the germline V gene (reference sequence). Trimming removed 4 bases from V and 5 bases from J; junction bases left unmatched: 8. The CDR3 region is CASSWLIAGGQDTQYF. For the CDR3, the DNA is TGTGCCAGCAGCTGGCTCATAGCGGGAGGGCAAGATACGCAGTATTTT. Supplemented by reference TRBV7-9 and TRBJ2-3, the full variable domain reads DTGVSQNPRHKITKRGQNVTFRCDPISEHNRLYWYRQTLGQGPEFLTYFQNEAQLEKSRLLSDRFSAERPKGSFSTLEIQRTEQGDSAMYLCASSWLIAGGQDTQYFGPGTRLTVL.

The chain uses TRBV10-3 and TRBJ2-7; TRBD2 matches at 9 bases. After removal of 8 bases from V and 6 bases from J, the junction contained 11 bases not matched to a gene. The CDR3 is 14 amino acids. Germline CDR1 and CDR2: ENHRY and SYGVKD. This chain's CDR3 is CAIATGTSSFEQYF. Here the CDR3 DNA reads TGTGCCATCGCCACCGGGACTAGCTCGTTCGAGCAGTACTTC.

V is TRBV11-3 and J is TRBJ1-2; D ambiguous. This CDR3 has 13 residues. Between the trimmed V and J ends, which lost 6 bases and 4 bases, there was a span of 12 bases. CDR1 and CDR2 from the germline V gene are SGHNT and YENEEA. CDR3 bases: TGTGCCAGCAGTTCGCAGGCAGGCTATGGCTACACCTTC. Translated: CASSSQAGYGYTF.

The rearrangement uses TRBV24-1 and TRBJ2-3, with D possibly matching TRBD2 (6 bases). The V and J ends lost 9 bases and 0 bases respectively, with 12 bases between them. Germline V gene data show CDR1 as KGHDR and CDR2 as SFDVKD. The CDR3 contains 14 residues. Written as DNA, the CDR3 is TGTGCCACCGCCGAAGGACTAAGCACAGATACGCAGTATTTT. Protein sequence: CATAEGLSTDTQYF.

The sample holds one count of this clonotype. The chain has TRBV20-1 and TRBJ1-2, with a weak D call TRBD1 (6 bases). The CDR3 length is 15 residues. V dropped 1 base and J dropped 6 bases, with 18 bases sitting between them. Germline V CDR1 and CDR2: DFQATT, SNEGSKA (reference sequence). Here the CDR3 DNA reads TGCAGTGCTAGAGGGGGGGGCGTGTTTTTTGATGGCTACACCTTC. Translation: CSARGGGVFFDGYTF.

The chain employs TRBV7-9 and TRBJ2-5, with TRBD2 matching over 14 bases. Germline V gene data show CDR1 as SEHNR and CDR2 as FQNEAQ (reference sequence). The CDR3 runs 18 residues. Trimming took 4 bases from V and 5 from J; bases not matched to a gene: 12. The CDR3 DNA is TGTGCCAGCAGCTCGGACCGAGGGACTAGCGGGGGCGGGGAGACCCAGTACTTC. Encoded protein: CASSSDRGTSGGGETQYF.

The genes are TRBV7-2 and TRBJ1-2; no reliable D call. Per the germline V gene, CDR1 is SGHTA and CDR2 is FQGNSA. Trimming removed 5 bases from V and 8 bases from J, with 18 bases in between. This CDR3 spans 14 amino acids. CDR3 in DNA: TGTGCCAGCAGCCAAGAGCGGGGTAGTGGGGGCTACACCTTC. Translation gives CASSQERGSGGYTF.

This clonotype was detected only a few times. The V and J genes are TRBV6-2 or TRBV6-3 and TRBJ1-2, with TRBD1 as a possible D gene (6 bases). The CDR3 runs 12 residues. Trimming removed 5 bases at V and 8 bases at J, with 12 bases between. Germline loops: CDR1 MNHEY, CDR2 SVGEGT. CDR3 DNA: TGTGCCAGCAGTGACACAGGGTACGGCTACACCTTC. Encoded protein: CASSDTGYGYTF.

This clonotype occurred once. The chain has TRBV10-3 and TRBJ2-1, with D possibly being TRBD1 (6 bases). Germline V gene data show CDR1 as ENHRY and CDR2 as SYGVKD. This CDR3 has 16 amino acids. V lost 5 bases and J 2 bases, leaving 16 bases between the germline ends. CDR3 nucleotides: TGTGCCATCAGTTTACAGGGACCTCTAACCTACAATGAGCAGTTCTTC. This encodes CAISLQGPLTYNEQFF.

This clonotype appeared a few times. This sequence joins TRBV7-9 and TRBJ1-3; no clear D. The CDR3 length is 16 residues. Germline-derived CDR1 and CDR2 are SEHNR and FQNEAQ (reference sequence). Trimming shortened V by 5 bases and J by 4 bases, and 18 bases separated the two germline ends. The CDR3 loop reads CASSTLRARGGNTIYF. The CDR3 bases are TGTGCCAGCAGCACACTCCGGGCCCGAGGGGGAAACACCATATATTTT.